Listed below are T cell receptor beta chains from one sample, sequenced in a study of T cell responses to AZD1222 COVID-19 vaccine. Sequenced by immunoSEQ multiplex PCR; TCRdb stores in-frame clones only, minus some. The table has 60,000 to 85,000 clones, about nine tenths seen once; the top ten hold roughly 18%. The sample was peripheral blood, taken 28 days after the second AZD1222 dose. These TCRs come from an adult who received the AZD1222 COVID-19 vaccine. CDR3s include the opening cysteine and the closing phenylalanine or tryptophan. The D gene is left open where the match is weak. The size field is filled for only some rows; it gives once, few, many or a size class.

DNA: TGTGCCAGCAGTGGAACCAGGAGCGTGGAGCAGTACTTC
CDR3: CASSGTRSVEQYF
J: TRBJ2-7
D: -
V: TRBV2
size: -

DNA: TGTGCCAGCTCCGACAGGGCTCCTACTGAAGCTTTCTTT
CDR3: CASSDRAPTEAFF
J: TRBJ1-1
D: TRBD1
V: TRBV7-9
size: -

DNA: TGCAGCGTTGAGTCACAGGGGACCTACGAGCAGTACTTC
CDR3: CSVESQGTYEQYF
J: TRBJ2-7
D: TRBD1
V: TRBV29-1
size: -

DNA: TGTGCCAGCAGTTCCCGGGACGAAACAAGAGACCAGTACTTC
CDR3: CASSSRDETRDQYF
J: TRBJ2-5
D: -
V: TRBV27
size: few

DNA: TGCGCCAGCAGCTTGGGGTGGGGGGACACTGAAGCTTTCTTT
CDR3: CASSLGWGDTEAFF
J: TRBJ1-1
D: -
V: TRBV5-1
size: -

DNA: TGTGCCAGCAGGGGTCTTGGGGACGAGAACACTGAAGCTTTCTTT
CDR3: CASRGLGDENTEAFF
J: TRBJ1-1
D: -
V: TRBV7-9
size: -

DNA: TGTGCCAGCAGTCCGAATAGTAGGGTAGCTTTCTTT
CDR3: CASSPNSRVAFF
J: TRBJ1-1
D: -
V: TRBV28
size: -

DNA: TGTGCCAGCAGCGCAGGACCCGTCACTGAAGCTTTCTTT
CDR3: CASSAGPVTEAFF
J: TRBJ1-1
D: -
V: TRBV13
size: -

DNA: TGTGCCAGCAGTTACTCCCCTAGCGGGGGGGCCAGTGAGCAGTTCTTC
CDR3: CASSYSPSGGASEQFF
J: TRBJ2-1
D: TRBD2
V: TRBV6-5
size: -

DNA: TGTGCCAGCAGCCTCGGTAGCGGGGAGGGGCAAGAGACCCAGTACTTC
CDR3: CASSLGSGEGQETQYF
J: TRBJ2-5
D: TRBD2
V: TRBV4-2
size: -

DNA: TGTGCCAGCAGCTCTGGACAGAGGTATGGCTACACCTTC
CDR3: CASSSGQRYGYTF
J: TRBJ1-2
D: -
V: TRBV7-2
size: -

DNA: TGTGCCAGCAGCTTGGCCTGGACAGGGGCCCCGGACACTGAAGCTTTCTTT
CDR3: CASSLAWTGAPDTEAFF
J: TRBJ1-1
D: TRBD1
V: TRBV5-6
size: once

DNA: TGTGCCAGTAGTACCCCGGGACAGTTCAATCAGCCCCAGCATTTT
CDR3: CASSTPGQFNQPQHF
J: TRBJ1-5
D: TRBD1
V: TRBV19
size: -